This paragraph reports one T cell receptor beta chain. The protocol was immunoSEQ multiplex PCR, while the TCRdb copy is restricted to in-frame clones and leaves out a portion. The profile shows some 150,000 clones, 86% of them singletons. This record comes from a study of blood T cell repertoires in COVID-19. Turning to the study itself: Acute-phase and convalescent COVID-19 samples originated in the United States, Italy and Spain.

The germline gives CDR1 MDHEN, CDR2 SYDVKM. CDR3 size: 14 residues. V dropped 6 bases and J dropped 6; count of bases not matched to a gene: 5. This rearrangement joins TRBV28 to TRBJ2-1, with 10 positions matching TRBD2. This receptor was taken from a man between 65 and 85 years old with acute or convalescent COVID-19. Sequencing was done on a sample of peripheral blood. The CDR3 DNA is TGTGCCAGCAGCGAGCGGGGGGGCGGCAATGAGCAGTTCTTC. This translates into CASSERGGGNEQFF.